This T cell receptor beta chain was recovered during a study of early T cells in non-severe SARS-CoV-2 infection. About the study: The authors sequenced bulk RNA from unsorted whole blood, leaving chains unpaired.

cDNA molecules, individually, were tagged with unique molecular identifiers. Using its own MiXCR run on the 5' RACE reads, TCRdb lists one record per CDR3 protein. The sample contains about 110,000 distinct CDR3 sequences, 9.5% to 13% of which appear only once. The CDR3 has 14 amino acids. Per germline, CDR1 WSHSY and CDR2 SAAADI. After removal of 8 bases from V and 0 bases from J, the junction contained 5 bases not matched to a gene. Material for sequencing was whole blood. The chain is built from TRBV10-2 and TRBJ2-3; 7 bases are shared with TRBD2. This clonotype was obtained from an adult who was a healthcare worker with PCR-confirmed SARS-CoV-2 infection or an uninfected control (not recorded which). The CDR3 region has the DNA TGCGCCAGCCGGTTTAGCGGGAGCACAGATACGCAGTATTTT. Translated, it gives CASRFSGSTDTQYF.